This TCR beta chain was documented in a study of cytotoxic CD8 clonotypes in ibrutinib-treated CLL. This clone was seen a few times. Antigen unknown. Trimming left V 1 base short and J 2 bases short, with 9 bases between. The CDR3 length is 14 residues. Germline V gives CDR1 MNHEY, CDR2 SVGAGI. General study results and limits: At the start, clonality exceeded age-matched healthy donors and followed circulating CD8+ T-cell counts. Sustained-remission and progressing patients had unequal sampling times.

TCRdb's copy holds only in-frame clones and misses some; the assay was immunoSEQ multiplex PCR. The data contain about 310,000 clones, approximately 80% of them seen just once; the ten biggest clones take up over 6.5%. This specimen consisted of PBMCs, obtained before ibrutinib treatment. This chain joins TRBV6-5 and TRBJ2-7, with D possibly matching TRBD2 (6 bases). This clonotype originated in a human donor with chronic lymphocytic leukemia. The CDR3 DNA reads TGTGCCAGCAGTTACTTTAGCGGAGCCTACGAGCAGTACTTC. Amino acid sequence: CASSYFSGAYEQYF.